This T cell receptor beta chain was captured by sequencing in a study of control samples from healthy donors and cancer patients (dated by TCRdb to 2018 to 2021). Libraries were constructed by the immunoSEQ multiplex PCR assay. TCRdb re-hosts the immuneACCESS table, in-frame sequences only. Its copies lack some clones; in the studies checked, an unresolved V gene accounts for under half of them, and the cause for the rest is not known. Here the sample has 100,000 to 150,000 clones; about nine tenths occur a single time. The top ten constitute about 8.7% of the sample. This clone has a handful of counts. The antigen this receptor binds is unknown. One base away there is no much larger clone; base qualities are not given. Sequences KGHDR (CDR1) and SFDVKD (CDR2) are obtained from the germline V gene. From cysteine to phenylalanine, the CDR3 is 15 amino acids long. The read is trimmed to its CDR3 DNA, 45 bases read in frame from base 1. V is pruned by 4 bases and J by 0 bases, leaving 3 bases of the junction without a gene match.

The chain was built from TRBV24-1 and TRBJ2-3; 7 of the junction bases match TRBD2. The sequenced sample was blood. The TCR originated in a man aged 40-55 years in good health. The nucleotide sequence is TGTGCCACCAGTGAGACGGGGGGAAGCACAGATACGCAGTATTTT. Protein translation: CATSETGGSTDTQYF.